These 28 T cell receptor beta chains were sequenced from one sample in a study of blood T cell repertoires in COVID-19. TCRdb keeps only in-frame clones here, not all; method: immunoSEQ multiplex PCR. The repertoire consists of over 25,000 clones, with approximately 86% occurring once and the leading ten covering roughly 12%. Sequenced material: peripheral blood. The source is a human donor in a cohort sampled during active COVID-19. The donor label of this sample is uncertain.

The chain joins TRBV3-1 (or the pseudogene TRBV3-2) to TRBJ1-5; D gene uncertain. The CDR3 is 14 residues long. The V end was cut by 4 bases, the J end by 1 base, with 8 bases between. Germline V gives CDR1 LGHDT, CDR2 YNNKEL (reference sequence). DNA for the CDR3: TGTGCCAGCAGCCGAGAGGGCAGCAATCAGCCCCAGCATTTT. Amino acids: CASSREGSNQPQHF.

CDR3 sequence: CAISGQGYTDTQYF. The CDR3 DNA follows: TGTGCCATCTCCGGACAGGGGTACACAGATACGCAGTATTTT. The V gene is TRBV10-3, the J gene TRBJ2-3; the match to TRBD1 covers 9 bases. With V trimmed by 8 bases and J by 2 bases, 5 bases remained unmatched. CDR1 ENHRY and CDR2 SYGVKD come from the germline V gene. This CDR3 has 14 amino acids.

The CDR3 sequence: CASRPDRDRGRQYF. The CDR3 nucleotides read TGTGCCAGTAGGCCAGACCGGGACAGAGGAAGGCAGTACTTC. V gene TRBV19 combines with J gene TRBJ2-7; 7 positions agree with TRBD1. The junction had 14 bases not matched to a gene; V was cut back by 6 bases and J by 9 bases. Germline V gene sequence: CDR1 LNHDA, CDR2 SQIVND (reference sequence). This CDR3 region has 14 residues.

This clone was detected a few times. This chain uses TRBV18 with TRBJ2-7; D remains unclear. Germline assignment: CDR1 KGHSH and CDR2 LQKENI. V was shortened by 5 bases and J by 0 bases, with 8 bases between the two germline ends. There are 13 residues in the CDR3. The CDR3 DNA reads TGTGCCAGCTCAGAGACTGACTCCTACGAGCAGTACTTC. Its protein is CASSETDSYEQYF.

The chain recombines TRBV27 with TRBJ2-2; D gene ambiguous. With 3 bases removed from V and 7 bases from J, the gap between germline ends came to 18 bases. CDR1 is MNHEY and CDR2 is SMNVEV in the germline V gene (reference sequence). This CDR3 is 16 amino acids long. CDR3 sequence reads: CASSFSGDKYGGELFF. In DNA form, the CDR3 reads TGTGCCAGCAGTTTTAGTGGAGATAAGTATGGCGGGGAGCTGTTTTTT.

The chain recombines TRBV4-2 with TRBJ2-4, with D possibly TRBD1 on 5 matching bases. With 4 bases removed from V and 5 bases from J, the gap between germline ends came to 24 bases. This CDR3 region has 18 residues. CDR1 and CDR2 from the germline V gene are LGHNA and YNFKEQ. CDR3 DNA: TGTGCCAGCAGCCCCCGAATTCTGGCAGGGCTGGTCGAAAACATTCAGTACTTC. Protein: CASSPRILAGLVENIQYF.

V is TRBV28 and J is TRBJ2-7, with 8 bases aligning to TRBD1. Unmatched junction bases numbered 7, after V lost 10 bases and J lost 5 bases. The CDR3 sequence is 12 residues long. The V gene's germline CDR1 is MDHEN and CDR2 SYDVKM. The CDR3, as DNA: TGTGCCACCACAGGGGGTCGGGACGAGCAGTACTTC. Translating it yields CATTGGRDEQYF.

The chain recombines TRBV11-2 with TRBJ2-2, with 12 bases identical to TRBD2. CDR1 is SGHAT, CDR2 FQNNGV, per germline. The CDR3 contains 16 residues. Trimming at V came to 5 bases and at J to 4 bases, leaving 5 bases not matched to a gene. CDR3 nucleotide sequence: TGTGCCAGCAGCCCGAGACTAGCGGGGGCCACCGGGGAGCTGTTTTTT. This sequence encodes CASSPRLAGATGELFF.

V and J are TRBV24-1 and TRBJ2-3; D may be TRBD2 (5 bases). Trimming cost V 5 bases and J 0 bases, with 8 bases left between them. This CDR3 region has 14 residues. Per the germline V gene, CDR1 is KGHDR and CDR2 is SFDVKD. In DNA, the CDR3 is TGTGCCACCAGTGGGACTGGGAGCACAGATACGCAGTATTTT. This encodes CATSGTGSTDTQYF.

The J gene is TRBJ2-3, the V gene TRBV30; 7 nucleotides agree with TRBD2. CDR3 length: 15 amino acids. Trimming at V came to 0 bases and at J to 2 bases, leaving 5 bases not matched to a gene. Germline values: CDR1 GTSNPN, CDR2 SVGIG (reference sequence). The CDR3 sequence is CAWSVGGWSTDTQYF. Here the CDR3 DNA reads TGTGCCTGGAGTGTGGGAGGGTGGTCCACAGATACGCAGTATTTT.

The rearrangement uses TRBV30 and TRBJ2-1; no clear D. CDR1 and CDR2 from the germline V gene are GTSNPN and SVGIG (reference sequence). V lost 7 bases and J 6 bases, leaving 16 bases between the germline ends. The CDR3 consists of 13 residues. The CDR3 here is CALTEGLGNEQFF. The CDR3, as DNA: TGTGCCTTGACTGAAGGATTGGGCAATGAGCAGTTCTTC.

The V gene is TRBV5-4, the J gene TRBJ2-7; TRBD2 agrees at 7 bases. CDR1 is SGHNT and CDR2 is YYREEE in the germline V gene (reference sequence). With 0 bases clipped from V and 2 bases from J, the junction kept 8 bases outside the gene matches. There are 16 residues in the CDR3. The CDR3 DNA reads as TGTGCCAGCAGCTTGGGGTCCGGGACTATTGCCTACGAGCAGTACTTC. Its translation: CASSLGSGTIAYEQYF.

The chain is built from TRBV9 and TRBJ2-1, with 9 bases fitting TRBD2. The junction had 7 bases not matched to a gene; V was cut back by 1 base and J by 8 bases. CDR3 length: 15 amino acids. Germline CDR1 is SGDLS and CDR2 is YYNGEE. This chain's CDR3 is CASSVYSGSSDEQFF. CDR3 sequence (DNA): TGTGCCAGCAGCGTATATAGCGGGAGCTCGGATGAGCAGTTCTTC. Based on the CDR3 plus reference TRBV9 and TRBJ2-1, the full variable domain is DSGVTQTPKHLITATGQRVTLRCSPRSGDLSVYWYQQSLDQGLQFLIQYYNGEERAKGNILERFSAQQFPDLHSELNLSSLELGDSALYFCASSVYSGSSDEQFFGPGTRLTVL.

The chain employs TRBV15 and TRBJ2-3; D may be TRBD1 (6 bases). Germline CDR1 reads LNHNV; CDR2 reads YYDKDF (reference sequence). The CDR3 consists of 14 residues. Trimming cost V 5 bases and J 5 bases, with 14 bases left between them. CDR3 loop: CATSYRVWGDTQYF. CDR3 nucleotides: TGTGCCACCAGCTACAGGGTGTGGGGAGATACGCAGTATTTT.

This clone was seen just once. V gene TRBV6-2 or TRBV6-3 combines with J gene TRBJ2-5; TRBD1 matches at 7 bases. Trimming removed 0 bases from V and 4 bases from J; junction bases left unmatched: 11. Germline V gene lookup returns CDR1 MNHEY and CDR2 SVGEGT. This CDR3 has 17 amino acids. The CDR3: CASSYSIGQGEIETQYF. The CDR3, as DNA: TGTGCCAGCAGTTACTCGATTGGCCAGGGGGAAATAGAGACCCAGTACTTC.

The CDR3 sequence is CASSLVGEGNEQFF. CDR3 sequence (DNA): TGCGCCAGCAGCTTGGTGGGGGAGGGAAATGAGCAGTTCTTC. The V call is TRBV5-1, the J call TRBJ2-1; 7 bases line up with TRBD2. Germline assignment: CDR1 SGHRS and CDR2 YFSETQ. J was trimmed by 7 bases and V by 0 bases; bases with no gene match: 4. The CDR3 runs to 14 residues. Filled out from reference TRBV5-1 and TRBJ2-1, the complete variable domain reads KAGVTQTPRYLIKTRGQQVTLSCSPISGHRSVSWYQQTPGQGLQFLFEYFSETQRNKGNFPGRFSGRQFSNSRSEMNVSTLELGDSALYLCASSLVGEGNEQFFGPGTRLTVL.

This chain connects TRBV2 to TRBJ2-7, with 11 positions matching TRBD1. The CDR3 spans 14 residues. J was trimmed by 4 bases and V by 8 bases; bases with no gene match: 7. Germline lookup yields CDR1 SNHLY and CDR2 FYNNEI. In nucleotides, the CDR3 is TGTGCCAGCGACTCGGGACAGGGGGTTTACGAGCAGTACTTC. Its translation is CASDSGQGVYEQYF.

This chain joins TRBV27 and TRBJ2-2; D may be TRBD2 (6 bases). The CDR3 loop spans 13 amino acids. The germline V gene encodes CDR1 MNHEY and CDR2 SMNVEV (reference sequence). The V gene lost 9 bases and the J gene lost 2 bases, with 10 bases spanning the gap. DNA of the CDR3: TGTGCCAGTTCCGGGACTAACACCGGGGAGCTGTTTTTT. Amino acid sequence: CASSGTNTGELFF.

The J gene is TRBJ2-2, the V gene TRBV9, with TRBD2 identical over 11 bases. In germline, CDR1 is SGDLS, CDR2 YYNGEE. The CDR3 has 16 residues. Trimming at V came to 4 bases and at J to 2 bases, leaving 4 bases not matched to a gene. CDR3 residues: CASSLGLAANTGELFF. CDR3 DNA: TGTGCCAGCAGCCTGGGACTAGCGGCAAACACCGGGGAGCTGTTTTTT.

The chain recombines TRBV5-1 with TRBJ2-2; D might be TRBD1 (6 bases). Per germline, CDR1 SGHRS and CDR2 YFSETQ. V lost 0 bases and J lost 6, with 9 bases in between. This CDR3 has 14 amino acids. Written as DNA, the CDR3 is TGCGCCAGCAGCTTGGATGGGGGCCCCGGGGAGCTGTTTTTT. It translates to CASSLDGGPGELFF.

V usage is TRBV6-2 or TRBV6-3 and J usage is TRBJ1-2, with a possible D match to TRBD1 (5 bases). The germline V gene encodes CDR1 MNHEY and CDR2 SVGEGT. This CDR3 has 13 residues. Deletions cut 2 bases from V and 8 bases from J, with 12 bases between. The CDR3 coding sequence is TGTGCCAGCAGTTACAGGGGCGCCAAAGGCTACACCTTC. This codes for CASSYRGAKGYTF.

The V call is TRBV5-6, the J call TRBJ1-4; TRBD1 matches at 10 bases. Germline V gives CDR1 SGHDT, CDR2 YYEEEE. The V and J ends lost 2 bases and 6 bases, in that order; junction bases with no gene match: 4. CDR3 length equals 15 residues. The DNA for the CDR3 is TGTGCCAGCAGCTTCAGGACAGGGGGAGATGAAAAACTGTTTTTT. Residues: CASSFRTGGDEKLFF. The whole variable domain, remainder taken from reference TRBV5-6 and TRBJ1-4, is DAGVTQSPTHLIKTRGQQVTLRCSPKSGHDTVSWYQQALGQGPQFIFQYYEEEERQRGNFPDRFSGHQFPNYSSELNVNALLLGDSALYLCASSFRTGGDEKLFFGSGTQLSVL.

The chain employs TRBV6-2 or TRBV6-3 and TRBJ2-1; 7 nucleotides align to TRBD2. Germline V lookup: CDR1 MNHEY, CDR2 SVGEGT. V was pared by 4 bases and J by 3 bases, with 3 bases of the junction left unmatched. The length of the CDR3 is 14 residues. Here the CDR3 DNA reads TGTGCCAGCAGTTCGGGACTAATCTACAATGAGCAGTTCTTC. This translates into CASSSGLIYNEQFF.

This sequence joins TRBV7-9 and TRBJ1-2; D remains ambiguous. Germline lookup yields CDR1 SEHNR and CDR2 FQNEAQ (reference sequence). The CDR3 runs to 13 residues. The V end was cut by 3 bases, the J end by 4 bases, with 9 bases between. Written as DNA, the CDR3 is TGTGCCAGCAGCTTTGAGGTTTCCTATGGCTACACCTTC. It is translated as CASSFEVSYGYTF.

The V gene is TRBV5-1, the J gene TRBJ2-5; no clear D gene. The CDR3 has 14 amino acids. V was shortened by 3 bases and J by 5 bases, with 14 bases between the two germline ends. Germline V CDR1 and CDR2: SGHRS, YFSETQ. The CDR3 region has the DNA TGCGCCAGCAGCTCTCTGGCGGAGCAGGAGACCCAGTACTTC. It specifies CASSSLAEQETQYF.

This clone was observed once. The CDR3 loop reads CASTHMGQGVAGELFF. The CDR3 DNA sequence: TGTGCCAGCACCCATATGGGCCAGGGGGTCGCCGGGGAGCTGTTTTTT. The chain recombines TRBV6-6 with TRBJ2-2, with 7 bases lining up with TRBD1. V trimming: 7 bases; J trimming: 6 bases; junction bases outside the gene matches: 14. There are 16 residues in the CDR3. Germline loops: CDR1 MNHNY, CDR2 SVGAGI (reference sequence).

The J gene is TRBJ2-1, the V gene TRBV27; TRBD2 aligns across 7 bases. The CDR3 has 15 amino acids. Germline trimming cut 4 bases from V and 12 bases from J; bases unmatched to any gene: 15. Germline assignment: CDR1 MNHEY and CDR2 SMNVEV (reference sequence). CDR3 nucleotide sequence: TGTGCCAGCAGTTCAATCGACTCGCGGGGGATCGGGCAGTTCTTC. Translation gives CASSSIDSRGIGQFF.

The CDR3 DNA reads TGTGCCAGCAGTCACGGACAGGCACCTCTGCGCTACACCTTC. Its translation is CASSHGQAPLRYTF. The chain carries TRBV5-6 and TRBJ1-2; the match to TRBD1 covers 7 bases. V trimming: 5 bases; J trimming: 9 bases; junction bases outside the gene matches: 13. The V gene's germline CDR1 is SGHDT and CDR2 YYEEEE. The CDR3 extends over 14 amino acids.